Listed below are T cell receptor beta chains from one sample, sequenced in a study of vaccination and CD4 T cells after COVID-19. TCRdb re-derived calls from the PCR reads in MiXCR, one entry per CDR3 protein. The profile shows about 21,000 distinct CDR3 sequences, roughly 50% of them singletons. Their specific antigens are unknown. The sequenced sample was CD4+ T cells from blood, cultured in vitro, obtained about 7 months after SARS-CoV-2 vaccination. Every receptor here comes from a human donor who had recovered from COVID-19. The CDR3 runs from the conserved cysteine through the conserved F or W. The D gene is left open where the match is weak. Clone size is shown for a subset of rows, as once, few, many or a class of expanded clone.

CASVPGAVGYGYTF TGTGCCAGTGTGCCGGGCGCCGTCGGCTATGGCTACACCTTC TRBJ1-2 few TRBV19 -
CASSELTSTTHF TGTGCCAGCAGTGAATTAACGTCTACCACCCACTTC TRBJ2-7 - TRBV6-1 -
CASSFYNPGLADFYEQYF TGTGCCAGCAGCTTCTACAACCCCGGACTAGCGGATTTCTACGAGCAGTACTTC TRBJ2-7 - TRBV7-2 TRBD2
CASSLNRDQPQHF TGTGCCAGCAGCTTAAACAGGGATCAGCCCCAGCATTTT TRBJ1-5 - TRBV7-2 -
CASSKGNRGQPQHF TGTGCCAGCAGCAAGGGAAACAGGGGTCAGCCCCAGCATTTT TRBJ1-5 few TRBV5-6 TRBD1
CASRSQFGEEPTDTQYF TGTGCCAGCAGGTCTCAATTTGGGGAGGAGCCCACAGATACGCAGTATTTT TRBJ2-3 - TRBV6-1 -
CATGGGAQPQHF TGTGCCACCGGGGGGGGGGCTCAGCCCCAGCATTTT TRBJ1-5 - TRBV27 -
CASSRMTALNTGELFF TGTGCCAGCAGCCGAATGACAGCCCTGAACACCGGGGAGCTGTTTTTT TRBJ2-2 - TRBV5-6 -
CASSYSAGSPYNEQFF TGTGCCAGCAGTTACTCAGCAGGGAGTCCCTACAATGAGCAGTTCTTC TRBJ2-1 - TRBV6-2/TRBV6-3 -
CASSFVSGGDTEAFF TGTGCCAGCAGCTTCGTTTCGGGAGGGGACACTGAAGCTTTCTTT TRBJ1-1 few TRBV7-9 -
CASSLGGSGNEQFF TGTGCTAGCAGCTTAGGCGGTTCAGGCAATGAGCAGTTCTTC TRBJ2-1 - TRBV7-6 -
CASSDFPSSYEQYF TGTGCCAGCAGTGATTTTCCCAGCTCCTACGAGCAGTACTTC TRBJ2-7 - TRBV2 -
CASSPDGTERNTIYF TGTGCCAGCAGCCCCGACGGGACGGAAAGAAACACCATATATTTT TRBJ1-3 - TRBV5-5 -
CASSALRVVNYGYTF TGTGCCAGCAGCGCCCTCCGGGTCGTGAACTATGGCTACACCTTC TRBJ1-2 - TRBV7-9 -
CSVGGRSYEQYF TGCAGTGTTGGCGGGCGCTCCTACGAGCAGTACTTC TRBJ2-7 few TRBV20-1 -
CSASGNFGTEAFF TGCAGTGCGAGCGGGAACTTTGGCACTGAAGCTTTCTTT TRBJ1-1 - TRBV20-1 -
CASSFGQGETQYF TGTGCCAGCAGCTTTGGACAGGGAGAGACCCAGTACTTC TRBJ2-5 - TRBV7-3 TRBD1
CAISESGSGNSPLHF TGTGCCATCAGTGAGTCTGGTAGCGGGAATTCACCCCTCCACTTT TRBJ1-6 - TRBV10-3 -
CASNRQGTLPLHF TGTGCCAGCAACAGACAGGGGACGCTTCCCCTCCACTTT TRBJ1-6 - TRBV2 TRBD1
CASSLVGTGNSPLHF TGTGCCAGCAGCTTAGTGGGGACAGGGAATTCACCCCTCCACTTT TRBJ1-6 - TRBV7-2 TRBD1
CASSYSSPSGTQYF TGTGCCAGCAGTTACTCTTCGCCGAGTGGGACCCAGTACTTC TRBJ2-5 - TRBV6-2/TRBV6-3 -
CASSPTGGTYEQYF TGTGCCAGCTCACCGACAGGGGGTACCTACGAGCAGTACTTC TRBJ2-7 - TRBV18 TRBD1
CASSLGWEETQYF TGTGCCAGCAGCTTAGGGTGGGAAGAGACCCAGTACTTC TRBJ2-5 - TRBV11-1 -
CATSRGGLAGDGELFF TGTGCCACCAGCAGAGGGGGACTAGCGGGGGACGGGGAGCTGTTTTTT TRBJ2-2 once TRBV15 TRBD2
CASSYVRSYEQYF TGTGCCAGCAGTTACGTCAGGTCCTACGAGCAGTACTTC TRBJ2-7 - TRBV6-2/TRBV6-3 -